The 25 T cell receptor beta chains presented below share a single source sample, sequenced in a study of cytomegalovirus exposure and HLA in healthy donors. Vbeta (60) and Jbeta (13) primers were used in the PCR. Assay: immunoSEQ multiplex PCR; the TCRdb copy retains only in-frame clones and omits some. The table has roughly 250,000 clones, 80% seen once; the top ten hold roughly 0.31%. The specimen sequenced was PBMCs. These receptors were collected from a girl aged 2-10 years in good health and CMV-seronegative.

The DNA of the CDR3 is TGTGCCAGCAGTTTTCCCAGTAAGTTAGCAATCAGCCCCCAGCATTTT. Amino acid sequence: CASSFPSKLAISPQHF. This chain uses TRBV27 with TRBJ1-5, with D uncertain. Trimming stripped 3 bases from V and 10 bases from J, with 22 bases between. The germline CDR1 and CDR2 sequences are MNHEY and SMNVEV (reference sequence). The CDR3 loop spans 16 amino acids.

This clone showed up just a few times. This rearrangement joins TRBV28 to TRBJ2-7; tentative D call: TRBD1 (5 bases). Trimming took 1 base from V and 1 from J, leaving 8 bases between them. Germline values: CDR1 MDHEN, CDR2 SYDVKM. The CDR3 contains 14 residues. The CDR3 sequence: CASSLFQGSYEQYF. The CDR3 DNA sequence: TGTGCCAGCAGTTTATTCCAGGGTTCCTACGAGCAGTACTTC.

This chain joins TRBV11-2 and TRBJ2-7; 8 positions match TRBD1. Trimming cost V 4 bases and J 4 bases; bases outside gene matches: 9. The CDR3 has 15 amino acids. In germline, CDR1 is SGHAT, CDR2 FQNNGV. CDR3 nucleotides: TGTGCCAGCAGCTCCCAGAGCAGACAGGGGTACGAGCAGTACTTC. Translated, it gives CASSSQSRQGYEQYF.

This chain uses TRBV2 with TRBJ1-3; D not resolved. V lost 5 bases and J 0 bases, leaving 8 bases between the germline ends. The CDR3 is 14 amino acids. Germline CDR1 is SNHLY and CDR2 is FYNNEI. CDR3 in amino acids: CASSWEFSGNTIYF. Written as DNA, the CDR3 is TGTGCCAGCAGTTGGGAGTTCTCTGGAAACACCATATATTTT. Full variable domain (rest looked up from reference TRBV2 and TRBJ1-3): EPEVTQTPSHQVTQMGQEVILRCVPISNHLYFYWYRQILGQKVEFLVSFYNNEISEKSEIFDDQFSVERPDGSNFTLKIRSTKLEDSAMYFCASSWEFSGNTIYFGEGSWLTVV.

This clone was seen once. The chain has TRBV7-2 and TRBJ1-3; 8 bases fit TRBD1. CDR1 is SGHTA and CDR2 is FQGNSA in the germline V gene. The trim removed 5 bases at V and 0 bases at J, leaving 6 bases unmatched. This CDR3 has 16 amino acids. The CDR3 here is CASSRQGLVSGNTIYF. The CDR3 nucleotides read TGTGCCAGCAGCCGACAGGGGTTAGTCTCTGGAAACACCATATATTTT. Using reference TRBV7-2 and TRBJ1-3 for the parts outside the CDR3, the full variable domain is GAGVSQSPSNKVTEKGKDVELRCDPISGHTALYWYRQSLGQGLEFLIYFQGNSAPDKSGLPSDRFSAERTGGSVSTLTIQRTQQEDSAVYLCASSRQGLVSGNTIYFGEGSWLTVV.

The count of this clone is one. The chain links TRBV7-9 to TRBJ2-5; the match to TRBD2 covers 8 bases. This CDR3 has 18 residues. The V segment lost 3 bases and the J segment 2 bases; nucleotides outside the gene matches: 14. CDR1 is SEHNR and CDR2 is FQNEAQ in the germline V gene (reference sequence). Written as DNA, the CDR3 is TGTGCCAGCAGCTTTAAGTTGTTACGGGAGGGGTTACAAGAGACCCAGTACTTC. Its protein is CASSFKLLREGLQETQYF.

The CDR3 reads CASSFPSGRGEETQYF. The CDR3 region has the DNA TGTGCCAGCAGTTTCCCCTCCGGCCGGGGGGAAGAGACCCAGTACTTC. V and J are TRBV28 and TRBJ2-5; 7 nucleotides line up with TRBD2. The junction had 10 bases not matched to a gene; V was cut back by 3 bases and J by 3 bases. Germline V gene data show CDR1 as MDHEN and CDR2 as SYDVKM. This CDR3 is built from 16 residues.

The V gene is TRBV5-6, the J gene TRBJ1-3, with a weak D call TRBD1 (6 bases). The V end lost 2 bases, the J end lost 1 base, and 13 bases lay between the germline ends. Germline CDR1 SGHDT, CDR2 YYEEEE. This CDR3 contains 16 residues. The CDR3 sequence: CASSFTGYSSGNTIYF. DNA of the CDR3: TGTGCCAGCAGCTTTACAGGGTATTCTTCTGGAAACACCATATATTTT.

This sequence joins TRBV13 and TRBJ2-5; 8 bases agree with TRBD1. The DNA end is a closer match to TRBJ2-7, so the J assignment may be wrong. Germline V gene data show CDR1 as PRHDT and CDR2 as FYEKMQ (reference sequence). The CDR3 has 14 residues. CDR3: CASSSTGVVYEQYF. CDR3 DNA sequence: TGTGCCAGCAGCTCGACAGGGGTAGTCTACGAGCAGTACTTC.

The chain recombines TRBV19 with TRBJ2-7; 10 bases are shared with TRBD1. Germline V gives CDR1 LNHDA, CDR2 SQIVND (reference sequence). This CDR3 comprises 13 residues. V was pared by 3 bases and J by 6 bases, with 2 bases of the junction left unmatched. The CDR3 loop is CASSMTGGGEQYF. The CDR3 bases are TGTGCCAGTAGTATGACAGGGGGCGGCGAGCAGTACTTC.

This sequence joins TRBV5-1 and TRBJ2-1; the match to TRBD2 covers 8 bases. Germline CDR1 is SGHRS and CDR2 is YFSETQ. After removal of 2 bases from V and 4 bases from J, the junction contained 5 bases not matched to a gene. There are 15 residues in the CDR3. The CDR3 region is CASSFFSGNYNEQFF. CDR3 sequence (DNA): TGCGCCAGCAGCTTTTTTAGCGGGAATTACAATGAGCAGTTCTTC.

V usage is TRBV7-8 and J usage is TRBJ2-7; TRBD1 might be the D (6 bases). Germline assignment: CDR1 SGHVS and CDR2 FQNEAQ. V was cut by 3 bases and J by 6 bases, with 12 bases left in between. The CDR3 spans 13 residues. This chain's CDR3 is CASSLGRGGEQYF. As DNA, the CDR3 is TGTGCCAGCAGCTTGGGTCGAGGGGGCGAGCAGTACTTC.

This sequence joins TRBV5-1 and TRBJ2-7; TRBD1 agrees at 7 bases. The CDR3 spans 14 residues. CDR1 is SGHRS and CDR2 is YFSETQ in the germline V gene. The V and J ends lost 4 bases and 3 bases, in that order; junction bases with no gene match: 7. DNA for the CDR3: TGCGCCAGCAGCCTCGCGACAGGGAGCTACGAGCAGTACTTC. Translated: CASSLATGSYEQYF.

The genes are TRBV6-4 and TRBJ2-1; 8 nucleotides line up with TRBD2. V shed 4 bases, J shed 7 bases, and the junction held 12 bases outside the gene matches. The CDR3 sequence is 16 residues long. The germline V gene encodes CDR1 MRHNA and CDR2 SNTAGT. The CDR3, as DNA: TGTGCCAGCAGTGTGAGTGGACTAGCCGTCGGTAATGAGCAGTTCTTC. This gives the protein CASSVSGLAVGNEQFF.

The chain links TRBV9 to TRBJ2-5, with D tentatively TRBD2 (5 bases). Looked up from germline, CDR1 is SGDLS and CDR2 is YYNGEE. Between the trimmed V and J ends, which lost 2 bases and 5 bases, there was a span of 13 bases. This CDR3 spans 14 amino acids. The CDR3 loop reads CASSVAGPTETQYF. Here the CDR3 DNA reads TGTGCCAGCAGCGTTGCGGGTCCTACCGAGACCCAGTACTTC. Using reference TRBV9 and TRBJ2-5 for the parts outside the CDR3, the full variable domain is DSGVTQTPKHLITATGQRVTLRCSPRSGDLSVYWYQQSLDQGLQFLIQYYNGEERAKGNILERFSAQQFPDLHSELNLSSLELGDSALYFCASSVAGPTETQYFGPGTRLLVL.

CDR3 nucleotide sequence: TGTGCCAGCGGGACAGGGAATGTCTACGAGCAGTACTTC. The encoded protein is CASGTGNVYEQYF. The V call is TRBV27, the J call TRBJ2-7; 9 nucleotides match TRBD1. The germline gives CDR1 MNHEY, CDR2 SMNVEV (reference sequence). Losses at the gene ends were 8 bases for V and 3 bases for J; bases not matched to a gene: 5. The CDR3 length is 13 residues.

The chain is built from TRBV27 and TRBJ2-1, with D maybe TRBD1 (6 bases). Germline V gene lookup returns CDR1 MNHEY and CDR2 SMNVEV (reference sequence). The CDR3 contains 17 residues. The V end was cut by 5 bases, the J end by 8 bases, with 25 bases between. The CDR3 DNA reads as TGTGCCAGCAGTATTCACAGGGAAAGTAGTCAGGACGATGAGCAGTTCTTC. It yields the protein CASSIHRESSQDDEQFF.

J is TRBJ1-1 and V is TRBV27, with TRBD1 as a possible D gene (6 bases). V lost 0 bases to trimming and J lost 8 bases, with 10 bases between them. This CDR3 has 13 amino acids. The germline gives CDR1 MNHEY, CDR2 SMNVEV (reference sequence). CDR3 protein: CASSLSGTNEAFF. The CDR3 DNA reads as TGTGCCAGCAGTTTATCAGGGACAAACGAAGCTTTCTTT.

The chain couples TRBV6-6 to TRBJ1-3; maybe TRBD1 (6 bases). Trimming left V 5 bases short and J 2 bases short, with 16 bases between. Germline V gives CDR1 MNHNY, CDR2 SVGAGI (reference sequence). The CDR3 totals 16 residues. The CDR3 region is CASSPQGVKPGNTIYF. The CDR3 bases are TGTGCCAGCAGTCCACAGGGAGTAAAGCCTGGAAACACCATATATTTT.

The V gene is TRBV13, the J gene TRBJ2-7; tentatively, D is TRBD2 (5 bases). Trimming removed 1 base at V and 6 bases at J, with 7 bases between. The CDR3 has 12 amino acids. The germline V gene has CDR1 PRHDT and CDR2 FYEKMQ (reference sequence). The chain's CDR3 is CASSLDSGEQYF. For the CDR3, the DNA is TGTGCCAGCAGCTTAGACAGCGGCGAGCAGTACTTC.

Worth noting for this clone: Additional DNA sequences in this sample encode the identical CDR3. DNA of the CDR3: TGTGCCAGCAGTGAAGGGCTAGCGAGCACAGATACGCAGTATTTT. Translated, it gives CASSEGLASTDTQYF. The rearrangement links TRBV6-1 to TRBJ2-3, with D possibly matching TRBD2 (6 bases). Between the trimmed V and J ends, which lost 1 base and 0 bases, there was a span of 8 bases. Germline-derived CDR1 and CDR2 are MNHNS and SASEGT. CDR3 length: 15 residues.

The chain recombines TRBV18 with TRBJ1-6, with TRBD1 identical over 7 bases. This CDR3 spans 16 amino acids. With 0 bases clipped from V and 4 bases from J, the junction kept 3 bases outside the gene matches. Germline loops: CDR1 KGHSH, CDR2 LQKENI. The CDR3 DNA reads as TGTGCCAGCTCACCACCGGCGGGACAGTATAATTCACCCCTCCACTTT. Translating it yields CASSPPAGQYNSPLHF. Full variable domain (missing parts from reference TRBV18 and TRBJ1-6): NAGVMQNPRHLVRRRGQEARLRCSPMKGHSHVYWYRQLPEEGLKFMVYLQKENIIDESGMPKERFSAEFPKEGPSILRIQQVVRGDSAAYFCASSPPAGQYNSPLHFGNGTRLTVT.

The chain carries TRBV29-1 and TRBJ1-1; D unresolved. CDR3 length: 13 residues. V lost 4 bases and J 6 bases, leaving 15 bases between the germline ends. Germline assignment: CDR1 SQVTM and CDR2 ANQGSEA. CDR3 loop: CSVVTQANAEAFF. The DNA for the CDR3 is TGCAGCGTTGTAACTCAGGCAAACGCTGAAGCTTTCTTT.

This clone has only one observation. The V call is TRBV10-3, the J call TRBJ2-1; D remains ambiguous. The CDR3 spans 12 residues. V was pared by 2 bases and J by 8 bases, with 7 bases between. Germline-derived CDR1 and CDR2 are ENHRY and SYGVKD. In nucleotides, the CDR3 is TGTGCCATCAGTGAGCGGGTGGATGAGCAGTTCTTC. Encoded protein: CAISERVDEQFF.

The chain joins TRBV6-1 to TRBJ1-4; the D is unclear. Trimming took 4 bases from V and 0 from J, leaving 12 bases between them. There are 16 residues in the CDR3. The germline V gene has CDR1 MNHNS and CDR2 SASEGT. In DNA form, the CDR3 reads TGTGCCAGCAGTGGGAGAAGGATCACAACTAATGAAAAACTGTTTTTT. Amino acids: CASSGRRITTNEKLFF.